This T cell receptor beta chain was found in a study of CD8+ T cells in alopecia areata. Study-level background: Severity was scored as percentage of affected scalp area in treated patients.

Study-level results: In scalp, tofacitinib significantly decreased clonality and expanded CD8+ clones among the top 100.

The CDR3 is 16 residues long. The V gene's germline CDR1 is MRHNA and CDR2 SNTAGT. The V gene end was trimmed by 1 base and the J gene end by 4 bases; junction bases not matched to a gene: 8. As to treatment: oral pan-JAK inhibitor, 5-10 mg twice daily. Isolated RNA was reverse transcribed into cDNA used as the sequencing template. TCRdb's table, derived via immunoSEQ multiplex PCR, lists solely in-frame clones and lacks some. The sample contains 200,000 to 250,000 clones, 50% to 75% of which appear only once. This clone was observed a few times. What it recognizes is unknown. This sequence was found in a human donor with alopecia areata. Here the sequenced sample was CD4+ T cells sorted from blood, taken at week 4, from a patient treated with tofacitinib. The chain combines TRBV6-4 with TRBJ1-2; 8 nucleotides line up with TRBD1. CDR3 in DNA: TGTGCCAGCAGTGACTATGACAGGGGTCTGACCTATGGCTACACCTTC. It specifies CASSDYDRGLTYGYTF.